This TCR beta chain was profiled in a study of T cells in Graves' hyperthyroidism and ophthalmopathy. The V end lost 2 bases, the J end lost 2 bases, and 15 bases lay between the germline ends. From germline, CDR1 is SGHTA and CDR2 FQGNSA. CDR3 size: 17 residues. RNA transcripts gave rise to amplified TCR beta CDR3 regions. First-round RT-PCR targeting the TCR CDR3 was performed with the HTBI primer set. TCRdb re-derived calls from the multiplex PCR reads in MiXCR, one entry per CDR3 protein. The data hold about 400,000 distinct CDR3 sequences, with about 13% observed a single time. This clonotype showed up just a few times.

This clonotype was obtained from a woman between 18 and 29 years old with Graves' hyperthyroidism. The rearrangement uses TRBV7-2 and TRBJ1-4, with a weak D call TRBD1 (5 bases). Sequenced: blood. The CDR3 protein is CASSLPKRGATNEKLFF. The CDR3 DNA follows: TGTGCCAGCAGCTTACCAAAGAGAGGGGCCACTAATGAAAAACTGTTTTTT. The full variable domain, in which reference TRBV7-2 and TRBJ1-4 provide the parts outside the CDR3, is GAGVSQSPSNKVTEKGKDVELRCDPISGHTALYWYRQSLGQGLEFLIYFQGNSAPDKSGLPSDRFSAERTGGSVSTLTIQRTQQEDSAVYLCASSLPKRGATNEKLFFGSGTQLSVL.